This TCR beta chain comes out of a study of control samples from healthy donors and cancer patients. Repertoires were generated with immunoSEQ multiplex PCR, while TCRdb's copy carries only in-frame clones and drops some. The table has 50,000 or so clones, 93% seen once. This CDR3 region has 15 residues. V shed 6 bases and J 7 bases; nucleotides not matched to a gene: 11. Per the germline V gene, CDR1 is MDHEN and CDR2 is SYDVKM. The sample comprised PBMCs. The gene calls are TRBV28 and TRBJ2-2, with 7 bases aligning to TRBD1. This TCR came from a woman aged 45-59 years with head and neck cancer. Written as DNA, the CDR3 is TGTGCCAGCAGCTGGGGAAAAGGGGGCGGCGGGGAGCTGTTTTTT. Translating it yields CASSWGKGGGGELFF.